The 30 T cell receptor beta chains below all came from one sample that was sequenced in a study of cytomegalovirus exposure and HLA in healthy donors. Method: immunoSEQ multiplex PCR; TCRdb's copy keeps in-frame clones and lacks some. The repertoire holds some 340,000 clones, roughly 87% seen once, with approximately 1.1% in the top ten. The specimen was PBMCs. These receptors all stem from a woman in her twenties or thirties in good health and CMV-seropositive.

The rearrangement links TRBV7-9 to TRBJ2-5, with 8 nucleotides matching TRBD1. The germline V gene has CDR1 SEHNR and CDR2 FQNEAQ (reference sequence). CDR3 length: 15 amino acids. The J segment lost 5 bases and the V segment lost 1 base, leaving 6 bases of the junction unmatched. This chain's CDR3 is CASSLEGGQGETQYF. The DNA of the CDR3 is TGTGCCAGCAGCTTAGAAGGTGGACAGGGTGAGACCCAGTACTTC.

This sequence joins TRBV7-3 and TRBJ2-7, with D perhaps assigned TRBD1 or TRBD2 (5 bases each). V was pared by 6 bases and J by 2 bases, with 17 bases between. Germline V gives CDR1 SGHTA, CDR2 FQGTGA. The CDR3 consists of 15 residues. The CDR3 is CASSPGTRGPYEQYF. In DNA, the CDR3 is TGTGCCAGCAGTCCCGGGACCCGTGGCCCCTACGAGCAGTACTTC.

This rearrangement joins TRBV28 to TRBJ1-4; D unresolved. This CDR3 is built from 15 residues. The ends were cut back, 1 base at V and 0 bases at J, with 6 bases in the middle. The germline V gene encodes CDR1 MDHEN and CDR2 SYDVKM. CDR3 loop: CASSLFGPTNEKLFF. The CDR3 DNA reads TGTGCCAGCAGTTTATTTGGTCCAACTAATGAAAAACTGTTTTTT.

The chain combines TRBV6-5 with TRBJ1-2, with unresolved D. V was pared by 6 bases and J by 0 bases, with 11 bases between. Germline V gene sequence: CDR1 MNHEY, CDR2 SVGAGI. The CDR3 sequence is 14 residues long. CDR3 protein: CASRSLAANYGYTF. In nucleotides, the CDR3 is TGTGCCAGCAGAAGTCTGGCAGCTAACTATGGCTACACCTTC.

The chain uses TRBV28 and TRBJ2-7; TRBD1 matches at 8 bases. J gave up 6 bases and V 4 bases, and 8 bases lay outside the gene matches. From germline, CDR1 is MDHEN and CDR2 SYDVKM. CDR3 size: 14 residues. The CDR3: CASSYDRGRREQYF. Written as DNA, the CDR3 is TGTGCCAGCAGTTACGACAGGGGAAGGCGCGAGCAGTACTTC. The complete variable domain, with remaining parts taken from reference TRBV28 and TRBJ2-7, reads DVKVTQSSRYLVKRTGEKVFLECVQDMDHENMFWYRQDPGLGLRLIYFSYDVKMKEKGDIPEGYSVSREKKERFSLILESASTNQTSMYLCASSYDRGRREQYFGPGTRLTVT.

This chain's CDR3 is CATKGQYYGYTF. For the CDR3, the DNA is TGTGCCACTAAGGGACAGTACTATGGCTACACCTTC. V usage is TRBV15 and J usage is TRBJ1-2; TRBD1 aligns across 7 bases. V lost 9 bases to trimming and J lost 3 bases; unmatched junction nucleotides: 4. Germline loops: CDR1 LNHNV, CDR2 YYDKDF (reference sequence). This CDR3 region has 12 residues.

The chain employs TRBV6-1 and TRBJ2-7, with D unresolved. The CDR3 loop spans 12 amino acids. V lost 6 bases to trimming and J lost 5 bases, with 11 bases between them. Per the germline V gene, CDR1 is MNHNS and CDR2 is SASEGT. CDR3 loop: CASSLIVDEQYF. CDR3 nucleotide sequence: TGTGCCAGCAGCCTCATCGTGGACGAGCAGTACTTC.

This rearrangement joins TRBV2 to TRBJ2-2, with a tentative D call TRBD2 (6 bases). The V end lost 7 bases, the J end lost 6 bases, and 9 bases lay between the germline ends. The germline gives CDR1 SNHLY, CDR2 FYNNEI. The CDR3 length is 12 residues. The CDR3 nucleotides read TGTGCCAGCATCGGGGGTCCCGGGGAGCTGTTTTTT. Translated, it gives CASIGGPGELFF.

This sequence joins TRBV13 and TRBJ1-2, with a weak D call TRBD1 (5 bases). Deletions cut 5 bases from V and 5 bases from J, with 18 bases between. Germline lookup yields CDR1 PRHDT and CDR2 FYEKMQ (reference sequence). The CDR3 is made up of 15 amino acids. The CDR3 loop is CASSVRVGLEYGYTF. The CDR3 region has the DNA TGTGCCAGCAGCGTTAGGGTGGGACTTGAGTATGGCTACACCTTC.

The gene calls are TRBV7-9 and TRBJ2-7; 7 bases map to TRBD1. This CDR3 is built from 14 residues. Germline lookup yields CDR1 SEHNR and CDR2 FQNEAQ (reference sequence). V gave up 5 bases and J gave up 2 bases; unmatched junction bases: 6. As DNA, the CDR3 is TGTGCCAGCAGCGCTACAGGGGACCCCTACGAGCAGTACTTC. Its protein is CASSATGDPYEQYF.

The gene calls are TRBV7-2 and TRBJ1-1, with D tentatively TRBD1 (5 bases). There are 13 residues in the CDR3. Trimming stripped 5 bases from V and 5 bases from J, with 12 bases between. Germline CDR1 and CDR2: SGHTA and FQGNSA. Written as DNA, the CDR3 is TGTGCCAGCAGCCAAGGCGAGGGGACTGAAGCTTTCTTT. It codes for CASSQGEGTEAFF.

CDR3 amino acids: CASSSQINEQFF. In DNA, the CDR3 is TGTGCCAGCAGCTCCCAGATCAATGAGCAGTTCTTC. The V gene is TRBV13, the J gene TRBJ2-1; the D is unclear. Trimming removed 4 bases at V and 6 bases at J, with 7 bases between. Germline V lookup: CDR1 PRHDT, CDR2 FYEKMQ (reference sequence). The CDR3 spans 12 residues.

The genes are TRBV4-1 and TRBJ2-1; D not certain. The ends were cut back, 4 bases at V and 3 bases at J, with 1 base in the middle. This CDR3 contains 11 residues. CDR1 is MGHRA and CDR2 is YSYEKL in the germline V gene. The CDR3 DNA reads TGCGCCAGCAGCCGCTACAATGAGCAGTTCTTC. Translated, it gives CASSRYNEQFF.

V is TRBV27 and J is TRBJ1-5; no clear D. Trimming removed 6 bases at V and 5 bases at J, with 20 bases between. This CDR3 is 16 amino acids long. CDR1 and CDR2 from the germline V gene are MNHEY and SMNVEV (reference sequence). CDR3 loop: CASSHFGSGGDQPQHF. CDR3 sequence (DNA): TGTGCCAGCAGCCACTTTGGTTCTGGCGGAGATCAGCCCCAGCATTTT.

The genes are TRBV29-1 and TRBJ1-1; TRBD1 is a possible D gene (5 bases). The V gene lost 0 bases and the J gene lost 4 bases, with 15 bases spanning the gap. Per germline, CDR1 SQVTM and CDR2 ANQGSEA. The CDR3 loop spans 15 amino acids. The CDR3 region is CSVEDLGSGPTEAFF. CDR3 sequence (DNA): TGCAGCGTTGAAGATTTAGGGTCAGGGCCCACTGAAGCTTTCTTT. Complete variable domain (other parts from reference TRBV29-1 and TRBJ1-1): SAVISQKPSRDICQRGTSLTIQCQVDSQVTMMFWYRQQPGQSLTLIATANQGSEATYESGFVIDKFPISRPNLTFSTLTVSNMSPEDSSIYLCSVEDLGSGPTEAFFGQGTRLTVV.

The V and J genes are TRBV4-3 and TRBJ2-1, with D possibly being TRBD1 or TRBD2 (7 bases each). The CDR3 extends over 14 amino acids. In germline, CDR1 is LGHNA, CDR2 YSLEER. Trimming left V 2 bases short and J 9 bases short, with 14 bases between. CDR3 in DNA: TGCGCCAGCAGCCAATCCCGGGGGGACAGTGAGCAGTTCTTC. Protein product: CASSQSRGDSEQFF.

The V and J genes are TRBV5-1 and TRBJ2-5, with 9 bases fitting TRBD1. The V gene's germline CDR1 is SGHRS and CDR2 YFSETQ. This CDR3 region has 16 residues. V lost 4 bases, J lost 5 bases, and 12 bases stayed unmatched. In nucleotides, the CDR3 is TGCGCCAGCAGCCTTAACCCGAACAGGGGGCAGGAGACCCAGTACTTC. Protein product: CASSLNPNRGQETQYF.

CDR3: CASSLEWREEAFF. The CDR3 nucleotides read TGCGCCAGCAGCTTGGAATGGCGGGAAGAAGCTTTCTTT. The chain employs TRBV5-1 and TRBJ1-1; D ambiguous. The germline CDR1 and CDR2 sequences are SGHRS and YFSETQ. Trimming left V 0 bases short and J 8 bases short, with 11 bases between. The CDR3 is 13 residues long.

This chain connects TRBV7-2 to TRBJ2-5; D not certain. The CDR3 sequence is 15 residues long. Germline loops: CDR1 SGHTA, CDR2 FQGNSA. Trimming pared 2 bases from V and 4 bases from J, leaving 14 bases between. CDR3 sequence (DNA): TGTGCCAGCAGCTTACCCCACGAGCTATCAGAGACCCAGTACTTC. Translating it yields CASSLPHELSETQYF.

The V gene is TRBV20-1, the J gene TRBJ1-2; D is uncertain. V was pared by 5 bases and J by 7 bases, with 8 bases between. Per germline, CDR1 DFQATT and CDR2 SNEGSKA (reference sequence). CDR3 length: 10 amino acids. The CDR3 spells CSAPSRGYTF. DNA for the CDR3: TGCAGTGCTCCCTCCCGTGGCTACACCTTC.

This clone appeared a single time. J is TRBJ2-7 and V is TRBV27, with TRBD1 matching over 8 bases. The V gene end was trimmed by 5 bases and the J gene end by 2 bases; junction bases not matched to a gene: 14. This CDR3 is 17 amino acids long. The germline V gene encodes CDR1 MNHEY and CDR2 SMNVEV (reference sequence). CDR3 nucleotide sequence: TGTGCCAGCAGTCCGTACCCCTCCGGGACAGGCGCCTACGAGCAGTACTTC. It translates to CASSPYPSGTGAYEQYF.

The chain links TRBV5-4 to TRBJ1-2; TRBD1 agrees at 9 bases. The CDR3 extends over 15 amino acids. Germline V gives CDR1 SGHNT, CDR2 YYREEE (reference sequence). After removal of 4 bases from V and 2 bases from J, the junction contained 6 bases not matched to a gene. The CDR3 loop reads CASSPTGGANYGYTF. The CDR3 DNA is TGTGCCAGCAGCCCTACAGGGGGCGCCAACTATGGCTACACCTTC. Filled out from reference TRBV5-4 and TRBJ1-2, the complete variable domain reads ETGVTQSPTHLIKTRGQQVTLRCSSQSGHNTVSWYQQALGQGPQFIFQYYREEENGRGNFPPRFSGLQFPNYSSELNVNALELDDSALYLCASSPTGGANYGYTFGSGTRLTVV.

This clone has just one count. The chain is built from TRBV6-8 and TRBJ1-2; D perhaps matches TRBD1 (6 bases). The CDR3 runs 16 residues. V was shortened by 2 bases and J by 4 bases, with 17 bases between the two germline ends. Germline values: CDR1 MNHGY, CDR2 SAAAGT. This CDR3 reads CASSYAQGGRGYGYTF. The CDR3 region has the DNA TGTGCCAGCAGTTACGCACAAGGGGGGCGCGGCTATGGCTACACCTTC.

The CDR3 DNA reads as TGTGCCAGCAGCGCCCCTGGACAGGGACATGGCTACACCTTC. Translated: CASSAPGQGHGYTF. The chain has TRBV9 and TRBJ1-2; 8 nucleotides agree with TRBD1. The V gene's germline CDR1 is SGDLS and CDR2 YYNGEE. This CDR3 region has 14 residues. Trimming cost V 3 bases and J 6 bases; bases outside gene matches: 7. The full variable domain, completed using reference TRBV9 and TRBJ1-2, is DSGVTQTPKHLITATGQRVTLRCSPRSGDLSVYWYQQSLDQGLQFLIQYYNGEERAKGNILERFSAQQFPDLHSELNLSSLELGDSALYFCASSAPGQGHGYTFGSGTRLTVV.

The rearrangement uses TRBV5-4 and TRBJ1-1, with D possibly TRBD1 on 5 matching bases. Germline CDR1 and CDR2: SGHNT and YYREEE (reference sequence). The V and J ends lost 7 bases and 7 bases respectively, with 17 bases between them. The CDR3 totals 13 residues. This CDR3 is CASSRGGGSEAFF. CDR3 DNA sequence: TGTGCCAGCTCCAGAGGCGGGGGGAGTGAAGCTTTCTTT.

The chain links TRBV30 to TRBJ1-1; D is perhaps TRBD1 (6 bases). The CDR3 consists of 13 residues. Per germline, CDR1 GTSNPN and CDR2 SVGIG (reference sequence). Trimming removed 2 bases at V and 3 bases at J, with 10 bases between. The CDR3 DNA sequence: TGTGCCTGGAGTCAGGAGGGGGACACTGAAGCTTTCTTT. It specifies CAWSQEGDTEAFF.

The chain carries TRBV7-3 and TRBJ2-1, with a weak D call TRBD2 (5 bases). V lost 1 base and J lost 0, with 7 bases in between. The CDR3 extends over 15 amino acids. Germline-derived CDR1 and CDR2 are SGHTA and FQGTGA. The CDR3 protein is CASSLSGSSYNEQFF. DNA for the CDR3: TGTGCCAGCAGCTTAAGTGGGAGCTCCTACAATGAGCAGTTCTTC.

DNA for the CDR3: TGTGCCAGCAGCGTAGCTGGAGGGGAGTACACCGGGGAGCTGTTTTTT. Translated, it gives CASSVAGGEYTGELFF. The J gene is TRBJ2-2, the V gene TRBV9; the D gene is possibly TRBD2 (6 bases). The germline V gene has CDR1 SGDLS and CDR2 YYNGEE. The germline V and J ends were trimmed by 0 bases and 3 bases, with 12 bases remaining between them. The CDR3 has 16 residues.

The rearrangement joins TRBV23-1 to TRBJ1-5, with TRBD1 as a possible D gene (6 bases). TRBV23-1 is an ORF, and what it does is uncertain. V lost 6 bases and J lost 7, with 16 bases in between. The CDR3 extends over 14 amino acids. This CDR3 reads CASSRQGIGQPQHF. The CDR3, as DNA: TGCGCCAGCAGCCGGCAGGGGATCGGGCAGCCCCAGCATTTT.

On this clone itself: This CDR3 is also generated by other DNA sequences in the sample. The chain joins TRBV4-3 to TRBJ1-1; no clear D. The CDR3 is 14 amino acids. Between the trimmed V and J ends, which lost 0 bases and 0 bases, there was a span of 5 bases. The germline CDR1 and CDR2 sequences are LGHNA and YSLEER. This CDR3 reads CASSQDRLNTEAFF. CDR3 DNA: TGCGCCAGCAGCCAAGATCGTCTGAACACTGAAGCTTTCTTT.